This T cell receptor (beta chain) was recovered during a study of beta chain features in type 1 diabetes. Reverse transcription of all isolated RNA meant that expressed TCRB transcripts were sequenced. Profiling relied on immunoSEQ multiplex PCR, and the TCRdb table lists in-frame clones only, not all of them. The data show 400,000 to 600,000 clones, with 30% seen just once and around 0.065% held by the top ten. CDR1 is LNHDA and CDR2 is SQIVND in the germline V gene (reference sequence). V dropped 0 bases and J dropped 5; count of bases not matched to a gene: 15. This CDR3 has 19 amino acids. Staining for CD45RO/CCR7/CD25/CD127/CD95/CD27 allowed sorting of CD4+ naive, central memory, regulatory and stem cell-like memory cells.

The source material was naive CD4+ T cells from blood. This chain links TRBV19 with TRBJ2-1, with 8 bases that match TRBD2. This TCR came from a young man in good health. CDR3 in DNA: TGTGCCAGTAGTATAGAGGGGCGGGCGGGAGGCCCCAGGAACAATGAGCAGTTCTTC. This sequence encodes CASSIEGRAGGPRNNEQFF.